These 29 T cell receptor beta chains share one sample of origin, sequenced in a study of brain T cells in children with intractable seizures (dated by TCRdb to about 2021). What the time point label conveys for this sample: blood from clinic visit 5 months post-surgery; TSC patient then seizure free. The method was the immunoSEQ multiplex PCR assay. TCRdb provides this immuneACCESS table in a form limited to in-frame rearrangements. Some clones are lacking; in checked studies, under half of them reflect an unresolved V gene, and why the rest are absent is not known. The sample data list about 340,000 clones, and more than 85% of these were observed just once. The ten top clones hold 4.5% to 7% of the sample. This sample comprised peripheral blood, obtained about 5 months after surgery. Receptors were obtained from a boy under two years old with tuberous sclerosis and intractable seizures.

V usage is TRBV10-3 and J usage is TRBJ2-5; D might be TRBD1 (6 bases). The CDR3 totals 12 residues. V gave up 3 bases and J gave up 4 bases, with 6 bases separating them. Germline values: CDR1 ENHRY, CDR2 SYGVKD. The CDR3 nucleotides read TGTGCCATCAGTGACAGGGGAGAGACCCAGTACTTC. Encoded protein: CAISDRGETQYF.

V and J are TRBV5-1 and TRBJ1-2; TRBD1 might be the D (5 bases). V dropped 4 bases and J dropped 6 bases, with 16 bases sitting between them. CDR1 SGHRS and CDR2 YFSETQ come from the germline V gene. This CDR3 contains 14 residues. The CDR3 spells CASSHPGGSDGYTF. The CDR3 DNA sequence: TGCGCCAGCAGCCACCCGGGGGGGAGTGATGGCTACACCTTC.

The gene calls are TRBV29-1 and TRBJ2-7; TRBD2 matches 10 bases. This CDR3 is built from 15 residues. J lost 9 bases, V lost 4 bases, and 15 bases had no gene match. Germline V gives CDR1 SQVTM, CDR2 ANQGSEA. The CDR3 sequence: CSVVYPGTSVSVQYF. The CDR3 bases are TGCAGCGTTGTATACCCCGGGACTAGCGTATCAGTGCAGTACTTC.

The V gene is TRBV7-3, the J gene TRBJ2-1; no reliable D call. The CDR3 consists of 15 residues. V was cut by 5 bases and J by 6 bases, with 17 bases left in between. The germline gives CDR1 SGHTA, CDR2 FQGTGA. CDR3 DNA: TGTGCCAGCAGCCCTTCGGGCAACGGGTTCAATGAGCAGTTCTTC. It codes for CASSPSGNGFNEQFF.

The chain employs TRBV6-5 and TRBJ2-3; 15 nucleotides line up with TRBD2. Germline lookup yields CDR1 MNHEY and CDR2 SVGAGI. The CDR3 spans 15 residues. V dropped 6 bases and J dropped 6; count of bases not matched to a gene: 4. CDR3 sequence (DNA): TGTGCCAGCAGCCCCGGGACTAGCGGGGGGGATACGCAGTATTTT. It yields the protein CASSPGTSGGDTQYF.

The chain uses TRBV10-1 and TRBJ1-3, with TRBD1 as a possible D gene (6 bases). The CDR3 consists of 16 residues. Trimming pared 4 bases from V and 4 bases from J, leaving 17 bases between. Germline CDR1 WNHNN, CDR2 SYGVQD (reference sequence). This CDR3 is CASSGITGLGGNTIYF. CDR3 DNA: TGCGCCAGCAGTGGGATCACAGGGCTTGGAGGAAACACCATATATTTT.

CDR3 in amino acids: CATSSADEQYF. The CDR3 coding sequence is TGTGCCACCAGTAGCGCCGACGAGCAGTACTTC. The genes are TRBV24-1 and TRBJ2-7; D is unclear. V lost 6 bases, J lost 5 bases, and 7 bases lay in between. This CDR3 is built from 11 residues. Germline CDR1 reads KGHDR; CDR2 reads SFDVKD.

The chain combines TRBV7-9 with TRBJ1-4; 10 nucleotides align to TRBD1. The CDR3 is made up of 15 amino acids. With 5 bases clipped from V and 8 bases from J, the junction kept 8 bases outside the gene matches. Germline V gene data show CDR1 as SEHNR and CDR2 as FQNEAQ (reference sequence). The CDR3 DNA reads TGTGCCAGCAGCCACCGAGGGACAGGGGAGGAAAAACTGTTTTTT. This translates into CASSHRGTGEEKLFF.

The chain combines TRBV5-1 with TRBJ2-5; D tentatively reads TRBD1 or TRBD2 (6 bases each). Trimming removed 10 bases from V and 5 bases from J, with 18 bases in between. The CDR3 consists of 13 residues. In germline, CDR1 is SGHRS, CDR2 YFSETQ. The CDR3: CALKWGAGETQYF. DNA of the CDR3: TGCGCCCTCAAGTGGGGGGCAGGGGAGACCCAGTACTTC.

V usage is TRBV6-5 and J usage is TRBJ1-2; TRBD1 is a possible D gene (5 bases). V lost 9 bases and J lost 8, with 10 bases in between. Germline-derived CDR1 and CDR2 are MNHEY and SVGAGI. This CDR3 is 10 amino acids long. CDR3 nucleotides: TGTGCCAGGCAGGGAGGAGGCTACACCTTC. Amino acids: CARQGGGYTF.

The rearrangement joins TRBV5-1 to TRBJ2-3; D remains ambiguous. Germline lookup yields CDR1 SGHRS and CDR2 YFSETQ. V lost 7 bases and J lost 0, with 12 bases in between. The CDR3 extends over 14 amino acids. The CDR3 DNA sequence: TGCGCCAGCTGTCTCTCGGCTAGCACAGATACGCAGTATTTT. Its protein product is CASCLSASTDTQYF.

The J gene is TRBJ1-1, the V gene TRBV30; weak D call: TRBD1 (5 bases). The CDR3 has 13 amino acids. V shed 2 bases and J shed 0 bases, with 7 bases lying between them. Germline CDR1 and CDR2: GTSNPN and SVGIG (reference sequence). The CDR3 DNA follows: TGTGCCTGGAGTAACAGGATGAACACTGAAGCTTTCTTT. It yields the protein CAWSNRMNTEAFF.

The rearrangement uses TRBV15 and TRBJ1-4; no clear D gene. This CDR3 has 15 amino acids. The germline V gene has CDR1 LNHNV and CDR2 YYDKDF (reference sequence). V lost 0 bases and J 5 bases, leaving 10 bases between the germline ends. CDR3: CATSREGRKNEKLFF. The CDR3 DNA sequence: TGTGCCACCAGCAGAGAGGGGAGAAAAAATGAAAAACTGTTTTTT. Supplemented by reference TRBV15 and TRBJ1-4, the full variable domain reads DAMVIQNPRYQVTQFGKPVTLSCSQTLNHNVMYWYQQKSSQAPKLLFHYYDKDFNNEADTPDNFQSRRPNTSFCFLDIRSPGLGDTAMYLCATSREGRKNEKLFFGSGTQLSVL.

This clone has only one observation. The genes are TRBV30 and TRBJ1-2, with TRBD1 as a possible D gene (5 bases). Between the trimmed V and J ends, which lost 7 bases and 8 bases, there was a span of 20 bases. The germline V gene has CDR1 GTSNPN and CDR2 SVGIG (reference sequence). The CDR3 is made up of 13 amino acids. CDR3 in DNA: TGTGCCTATACCCCGGGTGGGGGTTGGGGCTACACCTTC. Amino acid sequence: CAYTPGGGWGYTF.

The CDR3 region is CASSYQGSSYEQYF. The CDR3 DNA follows: TGTGCCAGCAGCTACCAGGGGAGCTCCTACGAGCAGTACTTC. The chain recombines TRBV13 with TRBJ2-7, with D tentatively TRBD1 (6 bases). V gave up 4 bases and J gave up 0 bases, with 10 bases separating them. CDR3 length equals 14 residues. Germline V gene sequence: CDR1 PRHDT, CDR2 FYEKMQ (reference sequence). Full variable domain (remainder filled in from reference TRBV13 and TRBJ2-7): AAGVIQSPRHLIKEKRETATLKCYPIPRHDTVYWYQQGPGQDPQFLISFYEKMQSDKGSIPDRFSAQQFSDYHSELNMSSLELGDSALYFCASSYQGSSYEQYFGPGTRLTVT.

The J gene is TRBJ2-1, the V gene TRBV19; weak D call: TRBD1 (6 bases). CDR3 length equals 16 residues. The V gene's germline CDR1 is LNHDA and CDR2 SQIVND (reference sequence). With 1 base removed from V and 2 bases from J, the gap between germline ends came to 12 bases. The CDR3 nucleotides read TGTGCCAGTAGTATAGGGTACAGGGTCACCTACAATGAGCAGTTCTTC. Its translation is CASSIGYRVTYNEQFF.

The chain has TRBV7-2 and TRBJ2-3; TRBD2 matches 9 bases. V shed 2 bases, J shed 4 bases, and the junction held 7 bases outside the gene matches. Germline CDR1 reads SGHTA; CDR2 reads FQGNSA. The CDR3 is 16 amino acids. CDR3 in DNA: TGTGCCAGCAGCTTACGAGAGCGGGGGGCTTCAGATACGCAGTATTTT. This translates into CASSLRERGASDTQYF.

This sequence joins TRBV29-1 and TRBJ2-2; the match to TRBD2 covers 7 bases. J gave up 0 bases and V 3 bases, and 1 base lay outside the gene matches. Germline loops: CDR1 SQVTM, CDR2 ANQGSEA. The CDR3 has 14 amino acids. Written as DNA, the CDR3 is TGCAGCGTTGACGGGGGGACGAACACCGGGGAGCTGTTTTTT. Protein product: CSVDGGTNTGELFF.

The sample holds one count of this clone. The genes are TRBV7-9 and TRBJ1-2; no reliable D call. This CDR3 is built from 18 residues. Germline values: CDR1 SEHNR, CDR2 FQNEAQ (reference sequence). Trimming shortened V by 1 base and J by 1 base, and 19 bases separated the two germline ends. CDR3 loop: CASSLGHIQQTYNYGYTF. The CDR3, as DNA: TGTGCCAGCAGCTTAGGTCATATCCAACAGACCTATAACTATGGCTACACCTTC. Filled out from reference TRBV7-9 and TRBJ1-2, the complete variable domain reads DTGVSQNPRHKITKRGQNVTFRCDPISEHNRLYWYRQTLGQGPEFLTYFQNEAQLEKSRLLSDRFSAERPKGSFSTLEIQRTEQGDSAMYLCASSLGHIQQTYNYGYTFGSGTRLTVV.

The rearrangement joins TRBV30 to TRBJ2-6; no definite D call. The CDR3 is 14 residues long. The germline V gene encodes CDR1 GTSNPN and CDR2 SVGIG (reference sequence). V lost 3 bases, J lost 2 bases, and 8 bases lay in between. CDR3 sequence: CAWSVWAGANVLTF. CDR3 nucleotides: TGTGCCTGGAGCGTCTGGGCTGGGGCCAACGTCCTGACTTTC. The full variable domain, rest sourced from reference TRBV30 and TRBJ2-6, is SQTIHQWPATLVQPVGSPLSLECTVEGTSNPNLYWYRQAAGRGLQLLFYSVGIGQISSEVPQNLSASRPQDRQFILSSKKLLLSDSGFYLCAWSVWAGANVLTFGAGSRLTVL.

This clone was counted a single time. V usage is TRBV19 and J usage is TRBJ1-4, with D maybe TRBD1 (5 bases). The CDR3 length is 15 residues. With 4 bases removed from V and 0 bases from J, the gap between germline ends came to 9 bases. CDR1 LNHDA and CDR2 SQIVND come from the germline V gene (reference sequence). CDR3 loop: CASSTMTATNEKLFF. CDR3 coding DNA: TGTGCCAGTAGTACGATGACAGCAACTAATGAAAAACTGTTTTTT.

Comment on this clone: At one end the junction does not follow the germline gene, possibly because of a read error. This rearrangement joins TRBV7-7 to TRBJ2-5, with D possibly being TRBD2 (6 bases). This CDR3 spans 15 amino acids. The germline gives CDR1 SSHAT, CDR2 FNYEAQ (reference sequence). CDR3 residues: CASSLGAGLVETQYF. The CDR3 DNA reads as TGTGCTAGCAGCTTAGGGGCGGGGCTAGTAGAGACCCAGTACTTC.

The CDR3 sequence: CASRMGGVGYNEQFF. CDR3 bases: TGTGCCAGCAGGATGGGGGGGGTGGGCTACAATGAGCAGTTCTTC. The V call is TRBV6-6, the J call TRBJ2-1; TRBD2 agrees at 7 bases. The CDR3 contains 15 residues. Germline V gene lookup returns CDR1 MNHNY and CDR2 SVGAGI (reference sequence). The junction had 8 bases not matched to a gene; V was cut back by 6 bases and J by 3 bases.

This chain connects TRBV2 to TRBJ2-1; 13 bases align to TRBD2. The trim removed 2 bases at V and 6 bases at J, leaving 7 bases unmatched. This CDR3 contains 17 residues. Per the germline V gene, CDR1 is SNHLY and CDR2 is FYNNEI. CDR3 residues: CASSENPLAGGRNEQFF. The CDR3 DNA follows: TGTGCCAGCAGTGAAAACCCACTAGCGGGGGGGCGCAATGAGCAGTTCTTC.

The rearrangement uses TRBV27 and TRBJ1-1; 7 bases are shared with TRBD1. V trimming: 6 bases; J trimming: 2 bases; junction bases outside the gene matches: 9. This CDR3 is 15 amino acids long. Germline CDR1 MNHEY, CDR2 SMNVEV (reference sequence). Written as DNA, the CDR3 is TGTGCCAGCAGCATCAAGGACAGGCAAAACACTGAAGCTTTCTTT. The encoded protein is CASSIKDRQNTEAFF.

The rearrangement joins TRBV25-1 to TRBJ2-5; perhaps TRBD2 as D (5 bases). The CDR3 is made up of 14 amino acids. Per the germline V gene, CDR1 is MGHDK and CDR2 is SYGVNS. Trimming stripped 5 bases from V and 0 bases from J, with 10 bases between. CDR3: CASSSDYNQETQYF. CDR3 bases: TGTGCCAGCAGTTCCGACTATAACCAAGAGACCCAGTACTTC.

The chain has TRBV5-5 and TRBJ1-2, with 8 bases identical to TRBD1. The germline CDR1 and CDR2 sequences are SGHKS and YYEKEE (reference sequence). V trimming: 5 bases; J trimming: 1 base; junction bases outside the gene matches: 7. The CDR3 runs to 15 residues. The CDR3 DNA sequence: TGTGCCAGCAGTTCCTCGGGACAGGTTAACTATGGCTACACCTTC. Translation: CASSSSGQVNYGYTF.

This clone was picked up one time. The chain employs TRBV7-2 and TRBJ2-7; D gene unclear. Germline assignment: CDR1 SGHTA and CDR2 FQGNSA. Trimming took off 2 bases at V and 3 bases at J, with 8 bases between the two ends. The CDR3 runs to 13 residues. CDR3 region: CASSLSGSYEQYF. DNA for the CDR3: TGTGCCAGCAGCTTATCCGGAAGCTACGAGCAGTACTTC.

Of note for this clone: The same CDR3 also results from other DNA sequences found in this sample. The rearrangement links TRBV28 to TRBJ2-7; D uncertain. This CDR3 has 11 residues. Germline V lookup: CDR1 MDHEN, CDR2 SYDVKM. V lost 3 bases and J lost 3, with 3 bases in between. CDR3 coding DNA: TGTGCCAGCAGTTTGGGCTACGAGCAGTACTTC. It is translated as CASSLGYEQYF.